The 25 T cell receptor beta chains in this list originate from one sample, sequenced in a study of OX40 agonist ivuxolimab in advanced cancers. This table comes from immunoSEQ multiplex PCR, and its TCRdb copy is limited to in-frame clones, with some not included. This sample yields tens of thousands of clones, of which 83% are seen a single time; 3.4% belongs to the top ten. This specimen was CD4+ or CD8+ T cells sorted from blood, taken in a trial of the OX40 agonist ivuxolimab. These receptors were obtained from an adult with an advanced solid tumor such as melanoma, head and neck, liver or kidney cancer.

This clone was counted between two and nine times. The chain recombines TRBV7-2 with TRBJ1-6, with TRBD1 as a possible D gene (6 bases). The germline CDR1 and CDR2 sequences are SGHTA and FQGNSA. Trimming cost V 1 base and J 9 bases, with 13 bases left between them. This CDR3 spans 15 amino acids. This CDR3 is CASSLGRGVGSPLHF. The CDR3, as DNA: TGTGCCAGCAGCTTAGGCAGGGGTGTTGGTTCACCCCTCCACTTT.

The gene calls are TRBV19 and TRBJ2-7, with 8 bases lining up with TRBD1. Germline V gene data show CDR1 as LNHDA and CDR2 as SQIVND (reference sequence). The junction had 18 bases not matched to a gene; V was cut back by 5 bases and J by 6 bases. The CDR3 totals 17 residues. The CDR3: CASSFQIPGGPRGEQYF. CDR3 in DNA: TGTGCCAGTAGTTTCCAAATTCCAGGGGGCCCGAGAGGCGAGCAGTACTTC.

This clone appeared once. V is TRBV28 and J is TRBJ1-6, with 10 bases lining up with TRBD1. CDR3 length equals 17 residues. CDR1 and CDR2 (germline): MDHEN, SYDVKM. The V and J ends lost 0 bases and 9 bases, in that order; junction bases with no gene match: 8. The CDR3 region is CASSLWTGGAEGSPLHF. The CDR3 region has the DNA TGTGCCAGCAGTTTATGGACAGGGGGCGCTGAGGGTTCACCCCTCCACTTT.

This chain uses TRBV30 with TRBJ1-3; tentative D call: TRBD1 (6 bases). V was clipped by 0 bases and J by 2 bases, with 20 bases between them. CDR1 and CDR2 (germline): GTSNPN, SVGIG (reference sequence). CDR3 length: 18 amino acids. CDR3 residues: CAWSVPWGGPQTGNTIYF. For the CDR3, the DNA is TGTGCCTGGAGTGTTCCTTGGGGGGGCCCCCAAACTGGAAACACCATATATTTT.

CDR3 loop: CASRAGARPQHF. CDR3 coding DNA: TGTGCCAGCAGGGCAGGGGCACGGCCCCAGCATTTT. The V call is TRBV28, the J call TRBJ1-5, with D possibly matching TRBD1 (6 bases). Germline CDR1 MDHEN, CDR2 SYDVKM. CDR3 length: 12 amino acids. Deletions cut 6 bases from V and 9 bases from J, with 12 bases between.

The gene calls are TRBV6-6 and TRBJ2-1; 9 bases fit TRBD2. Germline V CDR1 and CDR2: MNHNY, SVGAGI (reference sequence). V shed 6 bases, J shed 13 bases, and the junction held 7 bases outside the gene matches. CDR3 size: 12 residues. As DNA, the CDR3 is TGTGCCAGCAGGACCCTAGCGGGGAGACAGTTCTTC. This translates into CASRTLAGRQFF.

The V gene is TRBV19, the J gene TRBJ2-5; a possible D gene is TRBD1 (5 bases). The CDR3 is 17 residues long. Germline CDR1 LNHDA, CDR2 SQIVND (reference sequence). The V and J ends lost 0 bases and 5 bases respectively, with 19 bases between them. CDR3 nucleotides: TGTGCCAGTAGTATAGAGCGCGGCAGGGCCGGACGGGAGACCCAGTACTTC. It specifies CASSIERGRAGRETQYF. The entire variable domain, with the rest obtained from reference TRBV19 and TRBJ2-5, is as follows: DGGITQSPKYLFRKEGQNVTLSCEQNLNHDAMYWYRQDPGQGLRLIYYSQIVNDFQKGDIAEGYSVSREKKESFPLTVTSAQKNPTAFYLCASSIERGRAGRETQYFGPGTRLLVL.

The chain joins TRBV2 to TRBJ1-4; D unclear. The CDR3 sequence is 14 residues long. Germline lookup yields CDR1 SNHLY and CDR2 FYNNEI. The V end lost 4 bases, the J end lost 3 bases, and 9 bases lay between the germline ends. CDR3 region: CASSVSDPNEKLFF. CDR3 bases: TGTGCCAGCAGTGTGTCGGACCCTAATGAAAAACTGTTTTTT.

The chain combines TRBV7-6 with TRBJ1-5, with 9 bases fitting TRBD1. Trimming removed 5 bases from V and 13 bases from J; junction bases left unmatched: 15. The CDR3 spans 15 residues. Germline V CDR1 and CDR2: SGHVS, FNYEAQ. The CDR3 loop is CASSLVPGQGSPQHF. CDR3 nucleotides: TGTGCCAGCAGCCTCGTCCCGGGACAGGGATCGCCACAGCATTTT.

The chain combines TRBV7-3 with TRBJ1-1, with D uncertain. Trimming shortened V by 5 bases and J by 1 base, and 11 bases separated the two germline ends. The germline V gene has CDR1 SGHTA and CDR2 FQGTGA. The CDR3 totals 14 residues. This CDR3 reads CASSPTPGNTEAFF. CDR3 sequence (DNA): TGTGCCAGCAGCCCAACACCAGGGAACACTGAAGCTTTCTTT.

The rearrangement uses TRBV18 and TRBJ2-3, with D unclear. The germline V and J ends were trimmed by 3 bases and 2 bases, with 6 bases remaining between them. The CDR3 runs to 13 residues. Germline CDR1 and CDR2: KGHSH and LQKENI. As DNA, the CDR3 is TGTGCCAGCTCACCCCCCACCACAGATACGCAGTATTTT. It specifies CASSPPTTDTQYF.

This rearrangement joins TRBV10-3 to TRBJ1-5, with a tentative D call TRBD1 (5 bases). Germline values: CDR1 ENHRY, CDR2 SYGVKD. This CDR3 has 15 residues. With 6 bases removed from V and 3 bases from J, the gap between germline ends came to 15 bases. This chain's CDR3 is CAIRRGFGLNQPQHF. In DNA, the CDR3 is TGTGCCATCAGGAGGGGTTTCGGACTCAATCAGCCCCAGCATTTT.

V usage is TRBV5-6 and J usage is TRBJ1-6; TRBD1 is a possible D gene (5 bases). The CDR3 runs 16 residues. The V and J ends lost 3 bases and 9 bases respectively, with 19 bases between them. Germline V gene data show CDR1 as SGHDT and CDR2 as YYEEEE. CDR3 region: CASSSPGLITGSPLHF. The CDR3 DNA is TGTGCCAGCAGCTCGCCAGGGCTCATAACAGGTTCACCCCTCCACTTT.

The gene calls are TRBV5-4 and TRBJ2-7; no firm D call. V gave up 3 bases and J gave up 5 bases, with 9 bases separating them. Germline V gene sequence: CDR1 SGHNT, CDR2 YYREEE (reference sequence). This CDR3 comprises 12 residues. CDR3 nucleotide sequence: TGTGCCAGCAGCTCCCCATCCCACGAGCAGTACTTC. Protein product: CASSSPSHEQYF.

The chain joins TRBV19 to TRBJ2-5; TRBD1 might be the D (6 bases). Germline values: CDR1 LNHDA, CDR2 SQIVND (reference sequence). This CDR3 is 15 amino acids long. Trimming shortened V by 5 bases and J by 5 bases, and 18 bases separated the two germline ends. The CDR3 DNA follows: TGTGCCAGTAGTGTGTCAGGGGTTCCCAGGGAGACCCAGTACTTC. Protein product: CASSVSGVPRETQYF.

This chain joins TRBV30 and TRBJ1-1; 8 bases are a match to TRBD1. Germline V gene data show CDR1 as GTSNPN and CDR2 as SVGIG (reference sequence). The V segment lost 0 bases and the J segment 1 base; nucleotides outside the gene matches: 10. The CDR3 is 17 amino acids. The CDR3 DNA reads TGTGCCTGGAGTGTATGGGGATCCGGGACAGGGAACACTGAAGCTTTCTTT. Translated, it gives CAWSVWGSGTGNTEAFF.

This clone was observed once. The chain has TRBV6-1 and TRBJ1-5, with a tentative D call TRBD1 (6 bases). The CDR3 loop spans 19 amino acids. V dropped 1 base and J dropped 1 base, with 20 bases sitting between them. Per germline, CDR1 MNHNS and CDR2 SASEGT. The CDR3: CASSEVFIGVQGSNQPQHF. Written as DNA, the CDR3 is TGTGCCAGCAGTGAAGTCTTTATTGGGGTACAGGGAAGCAATCAGCCCCAGCATTTT.

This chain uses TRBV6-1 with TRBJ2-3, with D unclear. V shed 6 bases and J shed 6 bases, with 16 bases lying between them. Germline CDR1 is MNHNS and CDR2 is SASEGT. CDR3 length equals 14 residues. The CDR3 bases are TGTGCCAGCAGCCCCTCGTTTAGGGTGGATACGCAGTATTTT. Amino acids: CASSPSFRVDTQYF.

The CDR3 DNA reads as TGTGCCAGCAGACCGACAGGGGGAAACACCATATATTTT. Translation: CASRPTGGNTIYF. This chain connects TRBV7-9 to TRBJ1-3, with 7 bases fitting TRBD1. V dropped 6 bases and J dropped 4; count of bases not matched to a gene: 3. The germline gives CDR1 SEHNR, CDR2 FQNEAQ (reference sequence). The CDR3 length is 13 residues.

CDR3 bases: TGTGCCAGCAGCCAAGGGCTTTACGAAAAACTGTTTTTT. This encodes CASSQGLYEKLFF. J is TRBJ1-4 and V is TRBV14; no clear D. V lost 1 base, J lost 8 bases, and 8 bases lay in between. The CDR3 loop spans 13 amino acids. Per the germline V gene, CDR1 is SGHDN and CDR2 is FVKESK.

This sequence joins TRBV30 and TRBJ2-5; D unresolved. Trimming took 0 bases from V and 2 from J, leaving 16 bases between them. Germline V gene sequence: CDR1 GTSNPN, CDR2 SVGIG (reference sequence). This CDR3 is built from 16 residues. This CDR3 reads CAWSVRVPLEQETQYF. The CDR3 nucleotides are TGTGCCTGGAGTGTACGGGTACCTTTGGAGCAAGAGACCCAGTACTTC. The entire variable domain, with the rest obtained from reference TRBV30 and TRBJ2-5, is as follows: SQTIHQWPATLVQPVGSPLSLECTVEGTSNPNLYWYRQAAGRGLQLLFYSVGIGQISSEVPQNLSASRPQDRQFILSSKKLLLSDSGFYLCAWSVRVPLEQETQYFGPGTRLLVL.

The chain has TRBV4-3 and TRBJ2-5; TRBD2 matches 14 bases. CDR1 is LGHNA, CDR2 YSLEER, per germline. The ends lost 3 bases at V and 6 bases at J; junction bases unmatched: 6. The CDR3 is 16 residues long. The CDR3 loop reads CASSQTSGGAGKTQYF. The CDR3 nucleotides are TGCGCCAGCAGCCAGACTAGCGGGGGGGCCGGGAAGACCCAGTACTTC.

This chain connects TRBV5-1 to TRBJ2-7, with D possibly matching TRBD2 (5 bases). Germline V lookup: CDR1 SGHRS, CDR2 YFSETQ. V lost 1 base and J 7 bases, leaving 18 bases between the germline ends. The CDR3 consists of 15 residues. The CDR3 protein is CASSLSAGSGMEQYF. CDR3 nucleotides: TGCGCCAGCAGCTTGAGCGCCGGGTCCGGGATGGAGCAGTACTTC.

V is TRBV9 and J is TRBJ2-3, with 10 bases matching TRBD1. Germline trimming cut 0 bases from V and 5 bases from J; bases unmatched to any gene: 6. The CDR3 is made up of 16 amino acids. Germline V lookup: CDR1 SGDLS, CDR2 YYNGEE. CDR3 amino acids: CASSVEGTGDGDTQYF. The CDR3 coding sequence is TGTGCCAGCAGCGTAGAAGGGACAGGGGACGGAGATACGCAGTATTTT.

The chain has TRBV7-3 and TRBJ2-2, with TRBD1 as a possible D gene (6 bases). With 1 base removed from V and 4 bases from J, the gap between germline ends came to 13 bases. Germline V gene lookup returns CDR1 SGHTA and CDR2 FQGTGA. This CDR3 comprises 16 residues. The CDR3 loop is CASSLRQEGSTGELFF. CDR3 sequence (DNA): TGTGCCAGCAGCTTAAGACAGGAAGGTAGCACCGGGGAGCTGTTTTTT.